The 29 T cell receptor beta chains given below trace back to one sample, sequenced in a study of shared clonotypes between healthy human individuals. Profiling relied on immunoSEQ multiplex PCR, and the TCRdb table lists in-frame clones only, not all of them. The sample lists roughly 2,500,000 clones, 80% to 95% occurring once. Sequenced sample: naive CD4+ T cells from PBMCs. Indicated subset: CD45RA+ positively selected. These receptors came from a man aged 18 to 35 in good health. Some clones in this sample may be carry-over from other donors' samples.

The chain joins TRBV28 to TRBJ2-7; D unclear. Germline CDR1 reads MDHEN; CDR2 reads SYDVKM. This CDR3 contains 15 residues. Trimming took 8 bases from V and 5 from J, leaving 22 bases between them. DNA of the CDR3: TGTGCCAGCGGCTCGCAGGACGCCCTCTTTCACGAGCAGTACTTC. Its protein is CASGSQDALFHEQYF.

The V gene is TRBV6-1, the J gene TRBJ2-7; no clear D gene. V lost 1 base and J 3 bases, leaving 7 bases between the germline ends. Germline V gene data show CDR1 as MNHNS and CDR2 as SASEGT. The CDR3 is 13 amino acids. In nucleotides, the CDR3 is TGTGCCAGCAGTGAAGGCCAGAACTACGAGCAGTACTTC. Encoded protein: CASSEGQNYEQYF.

The chain joins TRBV18 to TRBJ1-1; TRBD1 might be the D (6 bases). Trimming shortened V by 5 bases and J by 6 bases, and 10 bases separated the two germline ends. Germline assignment: CDR1 KGHSH and CDR2 LQKENI. This CDR3 has 12 residues. The CDR3 sequence: CASSIQGPEAFF. The CDR3 nucleotides read TGTGCCAGCTCAATACAGGGACCTGAAGCTTTCTTT.

The chain recombines TRBV30 with TRBJ1-4, with 8 positions matching TRBD1. The CDR3 consists of 14 residues. Germline V gene lookup returns CDR1 GTSNPN and CDR2 SVGIG (reference sequence). V shed 8 bases, J shed 2 bases, and the junction held 7 bases outside the gene matches. In nucleotides, the CDR3 is TGTGCCCACGACAGGGGAGGCACTAATGAAAAACTGTTTTTT. Translation gives CAHDRGGTNEKLFF.

The rearrangement links TRBV5-8 to TRBJ2-3; D uncertain. Looked up from germline, CDR1 is SGHTS and CDR2 is YDEGEE. V lost 5 bases to trimming and J lost 1 base, with 14 bases between them. The CDR3 sequence is 15 residues long. The CDR3, as DNA: TGTGCCAGCAGTTGGAGTGACACCGGCACAGATACGCAGTATTTT. Amino acids: CASSWSDTGTDTQYF.

This clone was recorded once. The chain joins TRBV30 to TRBJ2-5; D perhaps matches TRBD2 (5 bases). The germline V gene has CDR1 GTSNPN and CDR2 SVGIG (reference sequence). V lost 1 base, J lost 5 bases, and 8 bases lay in between. The CDR3 has 12 amino acids. The CDR3: CAWSGTLETQYF. CDR3 nucleotide sequence: TGTGCCTGGAGTGGGACTCTGGAGACCCAGTACTTC. Full variable domain (rest looked up from reference TRBV30 and TRBJ2-5): SQTIHQWPATLVQPVGSPLSLECTVEGTSNPNLYWYRQAAGRGLQLLFYSVGIGQISSEVPQNLSASRPQDRQFILSSKKLLLSDSGFYLCAWSGTLETQYFGPGTRLLVL.

This clone turned up a few times. Other DNA sequences within the sample encode an identical CDR3. J is TRBJ2-7 and V is TRBV30; no definite D call. Germline CDR1 and CDR2: GTSNPN and SVGIG (reference sequence). CDR3 length: 12 residues. The V gene lost 1 base and the J gene lost 0 bases, with 4 bases spanning the gap. DNA for the CDR3: TGTGCCTGGAGTGACAGCTCCTACGAGCAGTACTTC. It yields the protein CAWSDSSYEQYF.

This chain connects TRBV5-6 to TRBJ1-1, with no clear D. V lost 0 bases to trimming and J lost 5 bases, with 8 bases between them. From germline, CDR1 is SGHDT and CDR2 YYEEEE. CDR3 length equals 13 residues. Here the CDR3 reads CASSLGVETEAFF. CDR3 nucleotides: TGTGCCAGCAGCTTGGGCGTCGAGACTGAAGCTTTCTTT.

To note about this clone: Different DNA sequences within this sample yield the same CDR3. This CDR3 is CASSLEGTTNEKLFF. DNA of the CDR3: TGCGCCAGCAGCTTGGAAGGGACAACTAATGAAAAACTGTTTTTT. The chain links TRBV5-1 to TRBJ1-4; D call uncertain. The CDR3 is made up of 15 amino acids. Trimming took 0 bases from V and 0 from J, leaving 6 bases between them. Germline CDR1 reads SGHRS; CDR2 reads YFSETQ.

The chain carries TRBV2 and TRBJ1-5; unclear D gene. The length of the CDR3 is 16 residues. Trimming removed 5 bases at V and 1 base at J, with 15 bases between. Looked up from germline, CDR1 is SNHLY and CDR2 is FYNNEI. The CDR3 nucleotides are TGTGCCAGCAGTAAGACTGGTTATGGGAGCAATCAGCCCCAGCATTTT. Translated, it gives CASSKTGYGSNQPQHF.

The CDR3: CATSINRDRGSGELFF. CDR3 in DNA: TGTGCCACCAGCATCAACCGGGACAGGGGTTCCGGGGAGCTGTTTTTT. The V call is TRBV15, the J call TRBJ2-2; 10 nucleotides line up with TRBD1. This CDR3 has 16 amino acids. Germline CDR1 LNHNV, CDR2 YYDKDF (reference sequence). The trim removed 4 bases at V and 6 bases at J, leaving 8 bases unmatched.

This clone came up once. Other DNA sequences from this sample encode an identical CDR3 as well. The J gene is TRBJ1-1, the V gene TRBV7-2; the match to TRBD1 covers 8 bases. The CDR3 has 13 residues. Germline V gives CDR1 SGHTA, CDR2 FQGNSA. Trimming cost V 5 bases and J 5 bases; bases outside gene matches: 4. The chain's CDR3 is CASSLRQGTEAFF. Here the CDR3 DNA reads TGTGCCAGCAGCCTCCGACAGGGGACTGAAGCTTTCTTT.

J is TRBJ2-4 and V is TRBV28, with a possible D match to TRBD2 (7 bases). The CDR3 consists of 17 residues. Trimming took off 2 bases at V and 3 bases at J, with 17 bases between the two ends. Germline CDR1 is MDHEN and CDR2 is SYDVKM. This CDR3 is CASSLAVRGGGKNIQYF. CDR3 nucleotide sequence: TGTGCCAGCAGTTTAGCCGTGAGGGGGGGAGGCAAAAACATTCAGTACTTC.

This rearrangement joins TRBV7-9 to TRBJ1-6; the match to TRBD1 covers 8 bases. V was pared by 5 bases and J by 7 bases, with 7 bases of the junction left unmatched. Germline V gene data show CDR1 as SEHNR and CDR2 as FQNEAQ (reference sequence). The CDR3 sequence is 15 residues long. CDR3 sequence (DNA): TGTGCCAGCAGCACCCGGACAGGGATGAATTCACCCCTCCACTTT. Amino acids: CASSTRTGMNSPLHF.

V is TRBV28 and J is TRBJ2-1; D unclear. V lost 9 bases and J 2 bases, leaving 11 bases between the germline ends. CDR3 length equals 13 residues. Germline values: CDR1 MDHEN, CDR2 SYDVKM. DNA for the CDR3: TGTGCCAGTTTGAGAATTACCTACAATGAGCAGTTCTTC. This gives the protein CASLRITYNEQFF. Filled out from reference TRBV28 and TRBJ2-1, the complete variable domain reads DVKVTQSSRYLVKRTGEKVFLECVQDMDHENMFWYRQDPGLGLRLIYFSYDVKMKEKGDIPEGYSVSREKKERFSLILESASTNQTSMYLCASLRITYNEQFFGPGTRLTVL.

In this sample, this clone turned up once. J is TRBJ2-5 and V is TRBV29-1; D is uncertain. Germline CDR1 and CDR2: SQVTM and ANQGSEA. The germline V and J ends were trimmed by 4 bases and 0 bases, with 9 bases remaining between them. The CDR3 sequence is 13 residues long. CDR3 nucleotide sequence: TGCAGCGTTGGTGGACCGAACCAAGAGACCCAGTACTTC. Amino acid sequence: CSVGGPNQETQYF. The full variable domain, completed using reference TRBV29-1 and TRBJ2-5, is SAVISQKPSRDICQRGTSLTIQCQVDSQVTMMFWYRQQPGQSLTLIATANQGSEATYESGFVIDKFPISRPNLTFSTLTVSNMSPEDSSIYLCSVGGPNQETQYFGPGTRLLVL.

V usage is TRBV7-2 and J usage is TRBJ2-4; D is unresolved. With 3 bases removed from V and 5 bases from J, the gap between germline ends came to 8 bases. In germline, CDR1 is SGHTA, CDR2 FQGNSA. This CDR3 contains 13 residues. The CDR3 loop is CASSFVSQNIQYF. The CDR3, as DNA: TGTGCCAGCAGCTTCGTAAGCCAAAACATTCAGTACTTC.

This chain uses TRBV18 with TRBJ1-4, with D uncertain. Trimming stripped 3 bases from V and 1 base from J, with 21 bases between. Germline V lookup: CDR1 KGHSH, CDR2 LQKENI. CDR3 size: 19 residues. The CDR3 DNA is TGTGCCAGCTCACCGAGGAGAATGACGAATCTCGGAACTAATGAAAAACTGTTTTTT. Translating it yields CASSPRRMTNLGTNEKLFF.

This chain uses TRBV7-6 with TRBJ2-7; D is possibly TRBD1 (6 bases). The CDR3 covers 15 residues. The germline V and J ends were trimmed by 2 bases and 3 bases, with 14 bases remaining between them. The germline V gene encodes CDR1 SGHVS and CDR2 FNYEAQ. The CDR3 nucleotides are TGTGCCAGCAGCTTACAGTCTGGGGGCTACTACGAGCAGTACTTC. Encoded protein: CASSLQSGGYYEQYF.

The rearrangement uses TRBV6-6 and TRBJ1-5; D remains ambiguous. Germline-derived CDR1 and CDR2 are MNHNY and SVGAGI (reference sequence). The CDR3 length is 12 residues. V was trimmed by 5 bases and J by 9 bases, leaving 11 bases between them. In nucleotides, the CDR3 is TGTGCCAGCAGTGCAGTCGGGCGGCCCCAGCATTTT. Its translation is CASSAVGRPQHF.

The genes are TRBV27 and TRBJ2-7; D remains ambiguous. The germline V gene has CDR1 MNHEY and CDR2 SMNVEV (reference sequence). V was cut by 6 bases and J by 5 bases, with 14 bases left in between. The CDR3 contains 13 residues. The CDR3 sequence is CASSPKTANEQYF. Written as DNA, the CDR3 is TGTGCCAGCAGCCCTAAAACTGCGAACGAGCAGTACTTC.

This clone was found once. This chain uses TRBV28 with TRBJ1-1; TRBD1 matches at 7 bases. CDR1 and CDR2 from the germline V gene are MDHEN and SYDVKM. The V gene end was trimmed by 6 bases and the J gene end by 10 bases; junction bases not matched to a gene: 11. The CDR3 extends over 13 amino acids. This CDR3 reads CASRTRQGLRAFF. The CDR3 nucleotides read TGTGCCAGCAGAACACGACAGGGCCTCAGAGCTTTCTTT. Full variable domain (outside the CDR3, taken from reference TRBV28 and TRBJ1-1): DVKVTQSSRYLVKRTGEKVFLECVQDMDHENMFWYRQDPGLGLRLIYFSYDVKMKEKGDIPEGYSVSREKKERFSLILESASTNQTSMYLCASRTRQGLRAFFGQGTRLTVV.

CDR3 DNA sequence: TGTGCCAGCAGTATGAACAGGGACTCACCCCTCCACTTT. This gives the protein CASSMNRDSPLHF. The V and J genes are TRBV7-9 and TRBJ1-6, with a tentative D call TRBD1 (6 bases). Germline V lookup: CDR1 SEHNR, CDR2 FQNEAQ (reference sequence). CDR3 length: 13 residues. Trimming removed 6 bases from V and 10 bases from J, with 13 bases in between.

The V gene is TRBV2, the J gene TRBJ2-1, with 13 bases matching TRBD2. The CDR3 covers 16 residues. Germline V gene sequence: CDR1 SNHLY, CDR2 FYNNEI. Germline trimming cut 4 bases from V and 8 bases from J; bases unmatched to any gene: 8. DNA of the CDR3: TGTGCCAGCAGTGGGATGACTAGCGGGAGGTCTGATGAGCAGTTCTTC. Amino acids: CASSGMTSGRSDEQFF.

This clone appeared a few times. This chain connects TRBV7-6 to TRBJ2-5; D not resolved. V was clipped by 5 bases and J by 1 base, with 11 bases between them. CDR3 length: 14 amino acids. Germline V gives CDR1 SGHVS, CDR2 FNYEAQ. This CDR3 reads CASSLGVLQETQYF. CDR3 DNA sequence: TGTGCCAGCAGCCTTGGGGTCCTCCAAGAGACCCAGTACTTC.

The chain combines TRBV29-1 with TRBJ2-3; D not resolved. The CDR3 is 13 residues long. Trimming removed 8 bases at V and 4 bases at J, with 16 bases between. Per germline, CDR1 SQVTM and CDR2 ANQGSEA. This CDR3 is CSTSLAGPDTQYF. The CDR3 DNA is TGCAGCACCTCGCTGGCAGGTCCAGATACGCAGTATTTT.

This chain uses TRBV5-4 with TRBJ2-1; 14 bases match TRBD2. J was trimmed by 9 bases and V by 5 bases; bases with no gene match: 10. Germline CDR1 is SGHNT and CDR2 is YYREEE (reference sequence). The CDR3 totals 16 residues. The CDR3 reads CASSEPGLAGAAEQFF. Written as DNA, the CDR3 is TGTGCCAGCAGTGAACCGGGACTAGCGGGAGCGGCTGAGCAGTTCTTC. Drawing the rest from reference TRBV5-4 and TRBJ2-1, the complete variable domain is ETGVTQSPTHLIKTRGQQVTLRCSSQSGHNTVSWYQQALGQGPQFIFQYYREEENGRGNFPPRFSGLQFPNYSSELNVNALELDDSALYLCASSEPGLAGAAEQFFGPGTRLTVL.

This rearrangement joins TRBV7-9 to TRBJ1-1; 7 positions match TRBD1. Germline-derived CDR1 and CDR2 are SEHNR and FQNEAQ (reference sequence). The V and J ends lost 1 base and 2 bases, in that order; junction bases with no gene match: 7. The length of the CDR3 is 16 residues. Here the CDR3 DNA reads TGTGCCAGCAGCTTAGGGGGCAGGGGGGTAAACACTGAAGCTTTCTTT. This translates into CASSLGGRGVNTEAFF.

The genes are TRBV5-1 and TRBJ1-4; possibly TRBD1 for D (5 bases). The CDR3 extends over 15 amino acids. Germline CDR1 SGHRS, CDR2 YFSETQ. V lost 0 bases, J lost 7 bases, and 13 bases lay in between. Here the CDR3 reads CASSLDTQGGEKLFF. The CDR3, as DNA: TGCGCCAGCAGCTTGGATACCCAGGGTGGTGAAAAACTGTTTTTT. Using reference TRBV5-1 and TRBJ1-4 for the parts outside the CDR3, the full variable domain is KAGVTQTPRYLIKTRGQQVTLSCSPISGHRSVSWYQQTPGQGLQFLFEYFSETQRNKGNFPGRFSGRQFSNSRSEMNVSTLELGDSALYLCASSLDTQGGEKLFFGSGTQLSVL.